This entry features one TCR beta chain sequence. The data were taken from a study of blood T cell repertoires in COVID-19. Study overall: Whether acute or convalescent, the COVID-19 samples came from the United States, Italy and Spain. In each case, the material was cDNA or gDNA derived from T cells, B-cell-depleted T cells, or PBMCs.

As processed by the authors: The authors estimated nucleated cell counts from reference gene primer amplification. Clones were read by immunoSEQ multiplex PCR, and TCRdb kept only the in-frame ones, dropping some. The V and J calls and clone size were taken over from that table, and D and trimming were inferred from the DNA. The table has around 150,000 clones, 88% seen once. CDR3 length: 15 amino acids. CDR1 and CDR2 from the germline V gene are MGHDK and SYGVNS. With 2 bases removed from V and 9 bases from J, the gap between germline ends came to 17 bases. This TCR was sampled from a man aged 50-59 years with active or convalescent COVID-19. Sequences were obtained from peripheral blood. V gene TRBV25-1 combines with J gene TRBJ2-1; TRBD1 might be the D (6 bases). The CDR3 DNA reads TGTGCCAGCAGTGAAAAGGGGTACAGGGCCCTTGAGCAGTTCTTC. It specifies CASSEKGYRALEQFF.